These 30 T cell receptor beta chains originate from one sample sequenced in a study of cytomegalovirus exposure and HLA in healthy donors. PCR amplification relied on 60 Vbeta primers (plus 13 Jbeta primers). Using immunoSEQ multiplex PCR, the repertoire was profiled, and TCRdb retains in-frame clones only, with some absent. The sample yields approximately 110,000 clones, of which the top ten take up roughly 4%. Sequenced material: PBMCs. The source is a man aged 18 to 30 in good health and CMV-seronegative.

The V gene is TRBV2, the J gene TRBJ2-1, with 7 bases aligning to TRBD1. V gave up 8 bases and J gave up 2 bases; unmatched junction bases: 9. CDR1 SNHLY and CDR2 FYNNEI come from the germline V gene. The CDR3 has 15 amino acids. The CDR3 nucleotides are TGTGCCAGCGGACAGGACACCTCCCCCTACAATGAGCAGTTCTTC. Its translation is CASGQDTSPYNEQFF.

This rearrangement joins TRBV4-2 to TRBJ1-1; unclear D gene. CDR3 length: 15 residues. Per germline, CDR1 LGHNA and CDR2 YNFKEQ. Trimming took off 0 bases at V and 7 bases at J, with 15 bases between the two ends. In nucleotides, the CDR3 is TGTGCCAGCAGCCAAGAACTGGAGGGTATCGGTGAAGCTTTCTTT. Protein sequence: CASSQELEGIGEAFF.

V is TRBV9 and J is TRBJ1-2; 8 bases are shared with TRBD1. Trimming cost V 4 bases and J 7 bases; bases outside gene matches: 12. This CDR3 spans 15 amino acids. Germline CDR1 and CDR2: SGDLS and YYNGEE. The CDR3 is CASSLSDRDMGGYTF. CDR3 coding DNA: TGTGCCAGCAGCCTTTCGGACAGGGATATGGGTGGCTACACCTTC.

V is TRBV7-2 and J is TRBJ1-5, with D hard to call. V lost 6 bases to trimming and J lost 3 bases, with 15 bases between them. Germline assignment: CDR1 SGHTA and CDR2 FQGNSA. The CDR3 is made up of 15 amino acids. CDR3: CASRRTGNNNQPQHF. DNA for the CDR3: TGTGCCAGCAGGAGGACGGGAAATAACAATCAGCCCCAGCATTTT.

Written as DNA, the CDR3 is TGTGCCAGCAGCGTAGGCGGCGTTCCCCCCTTTTACTTC. This gives the protein CASSVGGVPPFYF. The chain carries TRBV9 and TRBJ2-7; D not resolved. Germline lookup yields CDR1 SGDLS and CDR2 YYNGEE. This CDR3 comprises 13 residues. The germline V and J ends were trimmed by 0 bases and 13 bases, with 17 bases remaining between them.

V gene TRBV6-5 combines with J gene TRBJ2-1; D is unclear. The CDR3 runs 11 residues. Germline lookup yields CDR1 MNHEY and CDR2 SVGAGI. V was clipped by 6 bases and J by 4 bases, with 4 bases between them. The CDR3 DNA is TGTGCCAGCAGGAGGTACAATGAGCAGTTCTTC. It yields the protein CASRRYNEQFF.

The gene calls are TRBV2 and TRBJ1-5; no definite D call. V lost 8 bases to trimming and J lost 3 bases, with 11 bases between them. CDR1 is SNHLY and CDR2 is FYNNEI in the germline V gene. The CDR3 contains 13 residues. The CDR3 sequence is CASVRVFNQPQHF. The CDR3 nucleotides read TGTGCCAGCGTGCGGGTCTTCAATCAGCCCCAGCATTTT.

The chain couples TRBV13 to TRBJ1-3, with D maybe TRBD1 (6 bases). CDR3 length equals 16 residues. The germline V gene has CDR1 PRHDT and CDR2 FYEKMQ (reference sequence). V was pared by 4 bases and J by 8 bases, with 21 bases between. The CDR3 bases are TGTGCCAGCAGCTCGCCTCTTGGGGGGGCCAGGGACACCATATATTTT. Protein product: CASSSPLGGARDTIYF.

The rearrangement links TRBV10-3 to TRBJ1-1, with D hard to call. Per germline, CDR1 ENHRY and CDR2 SYGVKD. There are 13 residues in the CDR3. Between the trimmed V and J ends, which lost 4 bases and 11 bases, there was a span of 17 bases. CDR3 in amino acids: CAISASRAREAFF. CDR3 DNA sequence: TGTGCCATCAGTGCATCGAGGGCTAGGGAGGCTTTCTTT.

The CDR3 here is CASSFVGQGTNEQFF. As DNA, the CDR3 is TGCGCCAGCAGCTTTGTGGGACAGGGTACCAATGAGCAGTTCTTC. The chain uses TRBV5-1 and TRBJ2-1; the match to TRBD1 covers 9 bases. The V gene end was trimmed by 2 bases and the J gene end by 6 bases; junction bases not matched to a gene: 6. The CDR3 extends over 15 amino acids. Germline V gene lookup returns CDR1 SGHRS and CDR2 YFSETQ.

The gene calls are TRBV7-9 and TRBJ2-7, with 9 bases matching TRBD1. V lost 4 bases to trimming and J lost 7 bases; unmatched junction nucleotides: 11. The V gene's germline CDR1 is SEHNR and CDR2 FQNEAQ (reference sequence). There are 15 residues in the CDR3. The CDR3 loop is CASSSGTGILGEQYF. Here the CDR3 DNA reads TGTGCCAGCAGCTCCGGGACAGGGATCCTTGGGGAGCAGTACTTC.

CDR3 coding DNA: TGTGCCAGCACTGGGCCTTCTTACACAGATACGCAGTATTTT. Protein sequence: CASTGPSYTDTQYF. V gene TRBV6-5 combines with J gene TRBJ2-3; no definite D call. The CDR3 length is 14 residues. With 7 bases removed from V and 2 bases from J, the gap between germline ends came to 13 bases. The germline CDR1 and CDR2 sequences are MNHEY and SVGAGI.

The chain couples TRBV5-1 to TRBJ1-2; 7 positions match TRBD1. The CDR3 sequence is 16 residues long. The J segment lost 5 bases and the V segment lost 0 bases, leaving 10 bases of the junction unmatched. Germline-derived CDR1 and CDR2 are SGHRS and YFSETQ. CDR3 sequence: CASSLANDRVPYGYTF. CDR3 sequence (DNA): TGCGCCAGCAGCTTGGCAAACGACAGGGTGCCGTATGGCTACACCTTC.

V is TRBV7-9 and J is TRBJ1-4, with TRBD1 matching over 9 bases. CDR1 and CDR2 from the germline V gene are SEHNR and FQNEAQ (reference sequence). The CDR3 covers 17 residues. The J segment lost 1 base and the V segment lost 5 bases, leaving 8 bases of the junction unmatched. The CDR3, as DNA: TGTGCCAGCAGCCGACCGGACAGGGGCGGAACTAATGAAAAACTGTTTTTT. Protein sequence: CASSRPDRGGTNEKLFF.

V and J are TRBV27 and TRBJ1-1; D possibly corresponds to TRBD1 (6 bases). Germline values: CDR1 MNHEY, CDR2 SMNVEV (reference sequence). CDR3 size: 15 residues. Between the trimmed V and J ends, which lost 5 bases and 0 bases, there was a span of 13 bases. The CDR3 nucleotides are TGTGCCAGCAGTAGGCTGGACAGCTTGAACACTGAAGCTTTCTTT. Its protein product is CASSRLDSLNTEAFF.

The chain employs TRBV19 and TRBJ2-7; 7 nucleotides line up with TRBD1. CDR1 and CDR2 (germline): LNHDA, SQIVND (reference sequence). J lost 5 bases, V lost 1 base, and 8 bases had no gene match. The CDR3 is made up of 15 amino acids. CDR3 region: CASSIGTGNLNEQYF. For the CDR3, the DNA is TGTGCCAGTAGTATAGGGACAGGTAATCTGAACGAGCAGTACTTC.

The CDR3: CAIRAVTSGGSQETQYF. CDR3 coding DNA: TGTGCCATCAGGGCGGTGACTAGCGGGGGTTCACAAGAGACCCAGTACTTC. The chain has TRBV10-3 and TRBJ2-5; TRBD2 aligns across 12 bases. J gave up 2 bases and V 6 bases, and 10 bases lay outside the gene matches. Germline loops: CDR1 ENHRY, CDR2 SYGVKD. The CDR3 spans 17 residues.

The V call is TRBV27, the J call TRBJ1-5; D is possibly TRBD1 (5 bases). Trimming pared 5 bases from V and 0 bases from J, leaving 14 bases between. CDR3 length equals 16 residues. Germline loops: CDR1 MNHEY, CDR2 SMNVEV (reference sequence). For the CDR3, the DNA is TGTGCCAGCAGTCCCTTCGGGACTTATAGCAATCAGCCCCAGCATTTT. Translation: CASSPFGTYSNQPQHF.

This chain uses TRBV15 with TRBJ2-1; 7 nucleotides line up with TRBD2. From germline, CDR1 is LNHNV and CDR2 YYDKDF (reference sequence). This CDR3 is built from 16 residues. V gave up 2 bases and J gave up 2 bases; unmatched junction bases: 6. Here the CDR3 reads CATSRSERDAYNEQFF. CDR3 in DNA: TGTGCCACCAGCAGATCGGAGCGGGACGCCTACAATGAGCAGTTCTTC.

The V call is TRBV7-9, the J call TRBJ2-5; a possible D gene is TRBD2 (6 bases). V lost 5 bases and J 5 bases, leaving 18 bases between the germline ends. The V gene's germline CDR1 is SEHNR and CDR2 FQNEAQ (reference sequence). The CDR3 is made up of 15 amino acids. The CDR3 nucleotides are TGTGCCAGCAGCCGACCTGCGGGACTGGGGGAGACCCAGTACTTC. Protein sequence: CASSRPAGLGETQYF.

This sequence joins TRBV10-3 and TRBJ1-1, with D unresolved. V lost 6 bases to trimming and J lost 1 base, with 12 bases between them. Germline loops: CDR1 ENHRY, CDR2 SYGVKD. The CDR3 is 14 amino acids. CDR3 protein: CAIREGEGNTEAFF. The CDR3 DNA reads as TGTGCCATCAGGGAGGGTGAGGGGAACACTGAAGCTTTCTTT.

CDR3 loop: CASSPSGGTGELFF. The DNA of the CDR3 is TGTGCCAGCAGCCCTAGCGGAGGAACCGGGGAGCTGTTTTTT. The genes are TRBV7-3 and TRBJ2-2, with 7 bases that match TRBD2. CDR1 is SGHTA and CDR2 is FQGTGA in the germline V gene. Trimming removed 5 bases from V and 5 bases from J; junction bases left unmatched: 5. The CDR3 covers 14 residues.

The gene calls are TRBV14 and TRBJ2-1; D is possibly TRBD1 (5 bases). Germline lookup yields CDR1 SGHDN and CDR2 FVKESK. CDR3 length: 16 amino acids. Trimming left V 1 base short and J 7 bases short, with 17 bases between. The CDR3 region is CASSQVNGIKGNEQFF. The CDR3 bases are TGTGCCAGCAGCCAAGTTAACGGAATTAAGGGGAATGAGCAGTTCTTC.

The chain employs TRBV11-2 and TRBJ2-1; the match to TRBD2 covers 7 bases. Trimming removed 4 bases from V and 4 bases from J; junction bases left unmatched: 13. This CDR3 contains 17 residues. CDR1 and CDR2 from the germline V gene are SGHAT and FQNNGV. DNA of the CDR3: TGTGCCAGCAGCTCAACCCTTTCGGAGCGGGGATACAATGAGCAGTTCTTC. The encoded protein is CASSSTLSERGYNEQFF.

The chain recombines TRBV11-3 with TRBJ1-1, with 8 bases aligning to TRBD1. The V segment lost 5 bases and the J segment 5 bases; nucleotides outside the gene matches: 7. The CDR3 spans 14 residues. The germline gives CDR1 SGHNT, CDR2 YENEEA. The CDR3 region has the DNA TGTGCCAGCAGCCCAGGGGGCTCCACTACTGAAGCTTTCTTT. Its translation: CASSPGGSTTEAFF.

J is TRBJ2-1 and V is TRBV2; perhaps TRBD1 as D (6 bases). The CDR3 totals 16 residues. Germline CDR1 is SNHLY and CDR2 is FYNNEI. V was cut by 4 bases and J by 5 bases, with 18 bases left in between. The CDR3 protein is CASSAYYGTQNNEQFF. The CDR3 DNA follows: TGTGCCAGCAGTGCATATTACGGGACACAAAACAATGAGCAGTTCTTC.

V and J are TRBV6-5 and TRBJ1-2; TRBD1 might be the D (6 bases). There are 13 residues in the CDR3. V shed 4 bases and J shed 4 bases, with 10 bases lying between them. Germline V gives CDR1 MNHEY, CDR2 SVGAGI. CDR3 loop: CASSSTGPYGYTF. CDR3 in DNA: TGTGCCAGCAGTTCCACAGGGCCCTATGGCTACACCTTC.

V and J are TRBV7-9 and TRBJ2-7, with 8 bases matching TRBD1. This CDR3 contains 12 residues. Germline trimming cut 10 bases from V and 2 bases from J; bases unmatched to any gene: 4. From germline, CDR1 is SEHNR and CDR2 FQNEAQ (reference sequence). The CDR3 loop reads CATPDRAYEQYF. CDR3 DNA sequence: TGTGCCACCCCGGACAGGGCCTACGAGCAGTACTTC.

V and J are TRBV30 and TRBJ1-3; 8 nucleotides agree with TRBD1. The germline V gene has CDR1 GTSNPN and CDR2 SVGIG (reference sequence). The CDR3 is 17 amino acids. J gave up 2 bases and V 0 bases, and 9 bases lay outside the gene matches. The CDR3 DNA reads TGTGCCTGGAGTGTCGGGACAGGCAGGGGTCCTGGAAACACCATATATTTT. This translates into CAWSVGTGRGPGNTIYF. Full variable domain (missing parts from reference TRBV30 and TRBJ1-3): SQTIHQWPATLVQPVGSPLSLECTVEGTSNPNLYWYRQAAGRGLQLLFYSVGIGQISSEVPQNLSASRPQDRQFILSSKKLLLSDSGFYLCAWSVGTGRGPGNTIYFGEGSWLTVV.

The V call is TRBV29-1, the J call TRBJ2-3; 11 bases line up with TRBD1. This CDR3 is built from 15 residues. Trimming removed 6 bases from V and 0 bases from J; junction bases left unmatched: 5. The germline CDR1 and CDR2 sequences are SQVTM and ANQGSEA. The CDR3 DNA reads TGCAGCGTGAACGGACAGGGGGCGAGCACAGATACGCAGTATTTT. Encoded protein: CSVNGQGASTDTQYF.